This T cell receptor beta chain was sequenced during a study of regulatory T cells in long-lasting Graves disease. Germline V lookup: CDR1 MDHEN, CDR2 SYDVKM. CDR3 length: 12 residues. With 2 bases clipped from V and 12 bases from J, the junction kept 4 bases outside the gene matches. For TCR beta, libraries came from iRepertoire HTBI primers and Arm-PCR of CDR3 regions. TCRdb re-called the multiplex PCR reads through MiXCR, storing one row per CDR3 protein. The sample contains some 370,000 distinct CDR3 sequences, more than 20% of which appear only once. Study-wide findings and caveats: Among samples with persistent disease, TRBV28, TRBJ1-2 and TRBJ2-5 were favored.

In this sample, this clonotype turned up a few times. Its antigen is still unknown. Time point of the sample: persistent/refractory GD, antithyroid drugs over 5 years with positive TRAb. The TCR library was made from RNA extracted from PBMCs. This TCR was sampled from a female donor with Graves disease. The sample here was peripheral blood mononuclear cells (PBMCs), taken when the disease was refractory, from a patient treated with antithyroid drugs. The chain couples TRBV28 to TRBJ2-1; 7 bases are shared with TRBD1. For the CDR3, the DNA is TGTGCCAGCAGTTTACCCGGGACAGCGCAGTTCTTC. This codes for CASSLPGTAQFF.